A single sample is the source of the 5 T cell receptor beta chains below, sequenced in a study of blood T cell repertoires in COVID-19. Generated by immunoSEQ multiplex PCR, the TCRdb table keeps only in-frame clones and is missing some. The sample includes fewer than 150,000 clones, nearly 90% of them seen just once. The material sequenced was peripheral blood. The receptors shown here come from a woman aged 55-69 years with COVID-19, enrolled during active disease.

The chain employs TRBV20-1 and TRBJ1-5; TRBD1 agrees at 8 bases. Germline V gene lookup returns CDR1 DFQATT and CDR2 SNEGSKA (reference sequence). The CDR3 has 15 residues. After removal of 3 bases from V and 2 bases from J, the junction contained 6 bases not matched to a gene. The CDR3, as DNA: TGCAGTGCTAGTTCAGGGGGCGCGGGCAATCAGCCCCAGCATTTT. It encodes CSASSGGAGNQPQHF.

CDR3 sequence: CASSLAPGQINSPLHF. CDR3 nucleotide sequence: TGTGCCAGCAGCTTAGCCCCGGGACAGATTAATTCACCCCTCCACTTT. The chain links TRBV7-2 to TRBJ1-6; 7 bases are a match to TRBD1. Germline lookup yields CDR1 SGHTA and CDR2 FQGNSA. CDR3 size: 16 residues. With 0 bases clipped from V and 6 bases from J, the junction kept 5 bases outside the gene matches.

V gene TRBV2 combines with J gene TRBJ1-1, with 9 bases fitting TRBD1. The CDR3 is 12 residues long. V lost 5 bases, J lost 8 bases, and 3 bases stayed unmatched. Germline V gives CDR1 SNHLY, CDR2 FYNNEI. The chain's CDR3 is CASSQDRGEAFF. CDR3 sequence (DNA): TGTGCCAGCAGTCAGGACAGGGGAGAAGCTTTCTTT. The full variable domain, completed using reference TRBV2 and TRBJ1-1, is EPEVTQTPSHQVTQMGQEVILRCVPISNHLYFYWYRQILGQKVEFLVSFYNNEISEKSEIFDDQFSVERPDGSNFTLKIRSTKLEDSAMYFCASSQDRGEAFFGQGTRLTVV.

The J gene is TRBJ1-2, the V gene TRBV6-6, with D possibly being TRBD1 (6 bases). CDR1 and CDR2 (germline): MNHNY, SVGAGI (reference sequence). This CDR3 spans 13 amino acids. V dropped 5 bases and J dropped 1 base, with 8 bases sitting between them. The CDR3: CASSPGVNYGYTF. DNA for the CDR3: TGTGCCAGCAGTCCAGGGGTTAACTATGGCTACACCTTC.

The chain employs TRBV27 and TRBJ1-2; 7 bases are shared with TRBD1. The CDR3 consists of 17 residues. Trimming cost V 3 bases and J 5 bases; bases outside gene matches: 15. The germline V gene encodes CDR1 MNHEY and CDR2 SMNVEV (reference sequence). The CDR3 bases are TGTGCCAGCAGTTTCGGGACAGACCTAAGACACTTTTATGGCTACACCTTC. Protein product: CASSFGTDLRHFYGYTF.